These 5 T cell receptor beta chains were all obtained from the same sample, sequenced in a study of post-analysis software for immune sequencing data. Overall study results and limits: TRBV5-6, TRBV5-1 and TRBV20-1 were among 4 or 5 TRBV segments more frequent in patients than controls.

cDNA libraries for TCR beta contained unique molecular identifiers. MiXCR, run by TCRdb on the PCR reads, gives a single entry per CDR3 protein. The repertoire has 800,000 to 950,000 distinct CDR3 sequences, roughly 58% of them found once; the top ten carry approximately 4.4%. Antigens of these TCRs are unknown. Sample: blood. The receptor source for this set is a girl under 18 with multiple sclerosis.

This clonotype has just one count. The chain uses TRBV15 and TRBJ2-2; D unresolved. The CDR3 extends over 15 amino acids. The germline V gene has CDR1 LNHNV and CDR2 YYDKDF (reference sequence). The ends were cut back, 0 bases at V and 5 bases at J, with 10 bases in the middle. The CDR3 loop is CATSRDSGHTGELFF. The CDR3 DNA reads TGTGCCACCAGCAGAGATTCCGGCCATACCGGGGAGCTGTTTTTT. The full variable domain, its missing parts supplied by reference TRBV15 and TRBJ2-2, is DAMVIQNPRYQVTQFGKPVTLSCSQTLNHNVMYWYQQKSSQAPKLLFHYYDKDFNNEADTPDNFQSRRPNTSFCFLDIRSPGLGDTAMYLCATSRDSGHTGELFFGEGSRLTVL.

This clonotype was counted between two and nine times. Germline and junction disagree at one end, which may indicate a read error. The CDR3 DNA is TGCAGTGCCCGAGGGGAGGGAACCTACGAGCAGTATTTC. It encodes CSARGEGTYEQYF. V and J are TRBV20-1 and TRBJ2-7, with TRBD2 matching over 7 bases. CDR1 and CDR2 from the germline V gene are DFQATT and SNEGSKA (reference sequence). The CDR3 loop spans 13 amino acids.

The DNA for the CDR3 is TGTGCCAGCAGCTTAATATGGGACACAGATACGCAGTATTTT. Protein sequence: CASSLIWDTDTQYF. V and J are TRBV5-6 and TRBJ2-3; D call uncertain. The CDR3 is 14 residues long. Germline V gene sequence: CDR1 SGHDT, CDR2 YYEEEE. Between the trimmed V and J ends, which lost 2 bases and 2 bases, there was a span of 9 bases.

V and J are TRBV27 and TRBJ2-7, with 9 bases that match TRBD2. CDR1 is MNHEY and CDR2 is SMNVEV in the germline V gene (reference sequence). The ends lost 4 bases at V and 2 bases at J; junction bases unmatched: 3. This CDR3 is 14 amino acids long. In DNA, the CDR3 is TGTGCCAGCAGTTCGACTAGCGGAACCTACGAGCAGTACTTC. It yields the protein CASSSTSGTYEQYF.

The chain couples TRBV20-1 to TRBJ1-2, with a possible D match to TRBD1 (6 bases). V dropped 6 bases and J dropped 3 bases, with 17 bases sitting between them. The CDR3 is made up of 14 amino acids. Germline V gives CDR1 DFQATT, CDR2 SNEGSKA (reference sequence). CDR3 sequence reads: CSAPRRGSHYGYTF. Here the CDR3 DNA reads TGCAGTGCCCCCCGAAGGGGGAGTCACTATGGCTACACCTTC.